This is a list of T cell receptor beta chains from one sample in a study of cytomegalovirus exposure and HLA in healthy donors. Clones were sequenced by immunoSEQ multiplex PCR, and TCRdb holds only the in-frame ones, with some missing. The table has about 96,000 clones, roughly 74% seen once. Sequencing was done on a sample of PBMCs. Receptors originate from a female donor in good health and CMV-seropositive. CDR3s include the opening cysteine and the closing phenylalanine or tryptophan. The order of the fields is J gene, clone size, V gene, D gene, CDR3 protein, CDR3 DNA. D genes are given only for firm matches. Clone size appears in some rows only: once, few, many, or a class for an expanded clone.

J gene: TRBJ1-1
clone size: -
V gene: TRBV28
D gene: -
CDR3 protein: CASSFPTGPNTEAFF
CDR3 DNA: TGTGCCAGCAGTTTTCCGACAGGACCGAACACTGAAGCTTTCTTT

J gene: TRBJ2-1
clone size: -
V gene: TRBV21-1
D gene: -
CDR3 protein: CASSKAGLTNEQFF
CDR3 DNA: TGTGCCAGCAGCAAAGCGGGGCTTACGAATGAGCAGTTCTTC

J gene: TRBJ1-2
clone size: -
V gene: TRBV6-5
D gene: -
CDR3 protein: CASSYSRGGALKGYTF
CDR3 DNA: TGTGCCAGCAGTTACTCGAGGGGGGGCGCGTTGAAGGGCTACACCTTC

J gene: TRBJ1-2
clone size: -
V gene: TRBV2
D gene: TRBD1
CDR3 protein: CASSEASGQGLNYGYTF
CDR3 DNA: TGTGCCAGCAGTGAAGCCTCGGGACAGGGGCTTAACTATGGCTACACCTTC

J gene: TRBJ2-2
clone size: once
V gene: TRBV9
D gene: TRBD2
CDR3 protein: CASSSGGSNTGELFF
CDR3 DNA: TGTGCCAGCAGTAGCGGGGGGTCCAACACCGGGGAGCTGTTTTTT

J gene: TRBJ2-7
clone size: few
V gene: TRBV6-6
D gene: -
CDR3 protein: CASSLDRRGYEQYF
CDR3 DNA: TGTGCCAGCAGCCTCGACCGACGGGGATACGAGCAGTACTTC

J gene: TRBJ2-5
clone size: once
V gene: TRBV28
D gene: TRBD1
CDR3 protein: CASKPGTGYRGTQYF
CDR3 DNA: TGTGCCAGCAAGCCGGGGACAGGGTACCGTGGGACCCAGTACTTC

J gene: TRBJ1-4
clone size: -
V gene: TRBV2
D gene: -
CDR3 protein: CASSEDRRRNEKLFF
CDR3 DNA: TGTGCCAGCAGTGAAGATCGCCGGAGGAATGAAAAACTGTTTTTT

J gene: TRBJ2-1
clone size: -
V gene: TRBV10-3
D gene: TRBD2
CDR3 protein: CAISGFPTFTSANEQFF
CDR3 DNA: TGTGCCATCAGTGGATTCCCCACATTTACTAGCGCCAATGAGCAGTTCTTC

J gene: TRBJ1-5
clone size: -
V gene: TRBV28
D gene: -
CDR3 protein: CASSRSNQPQHF
CDR3 DNA: TGTGCCAGCAGTCGTAGCAATCAGCCCCAGCATTTT

J gene: TRBJ1-5
clone size: -
V gene: TRBV5-1
D gene: -
CDR3 protein: CASSLGDHSNQPQHF
CDR3 DNA: TGCGCCAGCAGCTTGGGCGATCATAGCAATCAGCCCCAGCATTTT

J gene: TRBJ2-5
clone size: -
V gene: TRBV4-3
D gene: TRBD1
CDR3 protein: CASSYGQGKETQYF
CDR3 DNA: TGCGCCAGCAGCTATGGACAGGGAAAAGAGACCCAGTACTTC

J gene: TRBJ2-7
clone size: -
V gene: TRBV18
D gene: TRBD1
CDR3 protein: CASSSGQEEQYF
CDR3 DNA: TGTGCCAGCTCGTCGGGACAGGAAGAGCAGTACTTC

J gene: TRBJ2-7
clone size: -
V gene: TRBV4-2
D gene: TRBD2
CDR3 protein: CASSQAGGSYEQYF
CDR3 DNA: TGTGCCAGCAGCCAAGCGGGGGGGTCCTACGAGCAGTACTTC

J gene: TRBJ1-2
clone size: -
V gene: TRBV30
D gene: TRBD1
CDR3 protein: CAWSKAAGGYGYTF
CDR3 DNA: TGTGCCTGGAGTAAGGCAGCAGGGGGGTATGGCTACACCTTC

J gene: TRBJ2-3
clone size: -
V gene: TRBV10-3
D gene: TRBD2
CDR3 protein: CAISDPLSGADTQYF
CDR3 DNA: TGTGCCATCAGTGACCCACTAAGCGGGGCAGATACGCAGTATTTT

J gene: TRBJ2-7
clone size: -
V gene: TRBV7-6
D gene: TRBD1
CDR3 protein: CASSLLTGGTYEQYF
CDR3 DNA: TGTGCCAGCAGCTTATTAACAGGGGGGACCTACGAGCAGTACTTC

J gene: TRBJ2-7
clone size: -
V gene: TRBV7-9
D gene: TRBD2
CDR3 protein: CASSSSREVAYEQYF
CDR3 DNA: TGTGCCAGCAGCTCGTCTCGGGAGGTAGCCTACGAGCAGTACTTC

J gene: TRBJ2-7
clone size: -
V gene: TRBV5-6
D gene: TRBD2
CDR3 protein: CASSLPRGGVSYEQYF
CDR3 DNA: TGTGCCAGCAGCTTGCCGCGGGGGGGTGTCTCCTACGAGCAGTACTTC

J gene: TRBJ1-1
clone size: once
V gene: TRBV11-1
D gene: -
CDR3 protein: CASSLSVNTEAFF
CDR3 DNA: TGTGCCAGCAGCTTATCAGTGAACACTGAAGCTTTCTTT

J gene: TRBJ2-7
clone size: few
V gene: TRBV6-5
D gene: -
CDR3 protein: CASSYRQVEYEQYF
CDR3 DNA: TGTGCCAGCAGTTATCGACAGGTCGAGTACGAGCAGTACTTC

J gene: TRBJ1-5
clone size: -
V gene: TRBV18
D gene: -
CDR3 protein: CASSPGAGDQPQHF
CDR3 DNA: TGTGCCAGCTCACCAGGGGCAGGGGACCAGCCCCAGCATTTT

J gene: TRBJ2-3
clone size: -
V gene: TRBV28
D gene: TRBD1
CDR3 protein: CASSTGTGRPDTQYF
CDR3 DNA: TGTGCCAGCAGTACCGGGACAGGGCGTCCAGATACGCAGTATTTT

J gene: TRBJ1-2
clone size: -
V gene: TRBV30
D gene: -
CDR3 protein: CAWSGGVNYGYTF
CDR3 DNA: TGTGCCTGGAGTGGGGGGGTGAACTATGGCTACACCTTC

J gene: TRBJ2-2
clone size: -
V gene: TRBV6-4
D gene: TRBD1
CDR3 protein: CASSVGQGETGELFF
CDR3 DNA: TGTGCCAGCAGTGTGGGACAGGGAGAAACCGGGGAGCTGTTTTTT

J gene: TRBJ2-7
clone size: -
V gene: TRBV4-2
D gene: TRBD2
CDR3 protein: CASSQRLAQLPEQYF
CDR3 DNA: TGTGCCAGCAGCCAGAGACTAGCCCAACTCCCAGAGCAGTACTTC

J gene: TRBJ2-1
clone size: few
V gene: TRBV4-2
D gene: -
CDR3 protein: CASSQGGTDYNEQFF
CDR3 DNA: TGTGCCAGCAGCCAAGGCGGGACGGACTACAATGAGCAGTTCTTC

J gene: TRBJ1-4
clone size: -
V gene: TRBV5-1
D gene: -
CDR3 protein: CASREGLDEKLFF
CDR3 DNA: TGCGCCAGCAGAGAGGGACTAGATGAAAAACTGTTTTTT

J gene: TRBJ1-1
clone size: -
V gene: TRBV12-5
D gene: TRBD1
CDR3 protein: CASGLQGAGTEAFF
CDR3 DNA: TGTGCTAGTGGTTTACAGGGGGCAGGCACTGAAGCTTTCTTT

J gene: TRBJ1-3
clone size: -
V gene: TRBV29-1
D gene: TRBD1
CDR3 protein: CSVKGQGASGNTIYF
CDR3 DNA: TGCAGCGTGAAGGGACAGGGGGCATCTGGAAACACCATATATTTT

J gene: TRBJ2-1
clone size: -
V gene: TRBV7-3
D gene: -
CDR3 protein: CASSLRSSYNEQFF
CDR3 DNA: TGTGCCAGCAGCCTACGAAGCTCCTACAATGAGCAGTTCTTC

J gene: TRBJ2-7
clone size: -
V gene: TRBV28
D gene: -
CDR3 protein: CASSLAREDEQYF
CDR3 DNA: TGTGCCAGCAGTTTGGCCCGAGAGGACGAGCAGTACTTC

J gene: TRBJ2-1
clone size: -
V gene: TRBV2
D gene: TRBD1
CDR3 protein: CASRRDRGLFDEQFF
CDR3 DNA: TGTGCCAGCAGAAGAGACAGGGGGTTATTTGATGAGCAGTTCTTC

J gene: TRBJ2-6
clone size: -
V gene: TRBV18
D gene: -
CDR3 protein: CASSLGQSSGANVLTF
CDR3 DNA: TGTGCCAGCTCGCTTGGACAGAGCTCTGGGGCCAACGTCCTGACTTTC

J gene: TRBJ1-1
clone size: few
V gene: TRBV6-1
D gene: -
CDR3 protein: CASGKGPGGNTEAFF
CDR3 DNA: TGTGCCAGCGGCAAAGGTCCCGGGGGGAACACTGAAGCTTTCTTT

J gene: TRBJ1-2
clone size: -
V gene: TRBV5-1
D gene: -
CDR3 protein: CAREPSGAGYGYTF
CDR3 DNA: TGCGCCAGGGAACCCTCAGGGGCGGGCTATGGCTACACCTTC

J gene: TRBJ2-5
clone size: -
V gene: TRBV7-3
D gene: TRBD2
CDR3 protein: CASSATSEETQYF
CDR3 DNA: TGTGCCAGCAGCGCTACTAGCGAGGAGACCCAGTACTTC

J gene: TRBJ1-2
clone size: -
V gene: TRBV7-2
D gene: TRBD1
CDR3 protein: CASSLDRGRLYGYTF
CDR3 DNA: TGTGCCAGCAGCCTGGACAGGGGGCGCCTCTATGGCTACACCTTC

J gene: TRBJ1-6
clone size: -
V gene: TRBV7-3
D gene: -
CDR3 protein: CASSPGGNSPLHF
CDR3 DNA: TGTGCCAGCTCCCCGGGAGGGAATTCACCCCTCCACTTT

J gene: TRBJ2-1
clone size: once
V gene: TRBV11-2
D gene: TRBD2
CDR3 protein: CASSLGRGGINEQFF
CDR3 DNA: TGTGCCAGCAGCTTAGGACGGGGGGGGATCAATGAGCAGTTCTTC

J gene: TRBJ1-2
clone size: once
V gene: TRBV28
D gene: TRBD1
CDR3 protein: CASSLLRTGGGYTF
CDR3 DNA: TGTGCCAGCAGTTTGTTAAGGACAGGGGGTGGCTACACCTTC

J gene: TRBJ2-5
clone size: -
V gene: TRBV30
D gene: TRBD1
CDR3 protein: CAWSVLGTGIQETQYF
CDR3 DNA: TGTGCCTGGAGTGTACTCGGGACAGGAATTCAAGAGACCCAGTACTTC

J gene: TRBJ2-2
clone size: few
V gene: TRBV6-1
D gene: TRBD1
CDR3 protein: CASSGTGETETGELFF
CDR3 DNA: TGTGCCAGCAGTGGGACAGGGGAGACGGAAACCGGGGAGCTGTTTTTT

J gene: TRBJ2-7
clone size: -
V gene: TRBV28
D gene: TRBD1
CDR3 protein: CASSLFDRVEQYF
CDR3 DNA: TGTGCCAGCAGTTTATTCGACAGGGTCGAGCAGTACTTC

J gene: TRBJ1-5
clone size: -
V gene: TRBV29-1
D gene: TRBD1
CDR3 protein: CSAGGNRGQPQHF
CDR3 DNA: TGCAGCGCCGGGGGGAACAGGGGGCAGCCCCAGCATTTT

J gene: TRBJ2-7
clone size: -
V gene: TRBV9
D gene: -
CDR3 protein: CASLPNMYEQYF
CDR3 DNA: TGTGCCAGCCTCCCCAACATGTACGAGCAGTACTTC

J gene: TRBJ1-5
clone size: -
V gene: TRBV7-2
D gene: -
CDR3 protein: CASSLVGAANQPQHF
CDR3 DNA: TGTGCCAGCAGCTTAGTTGGGGCGGCGAATCAGCCCCAGCATTTT

J gene: TRBJ1-1
clone size: few
V gene: TRBV25-1
D gene: -
CDR3 protein: CASSDRRDTTGNTEAFF
CDR3 DNA: TGTGCCAGCAGTGATCGGCGCGACACTACAGGGAACACTGAAGCTTTCTTT

J gene: TRBJ2-1
clone size: -
V gene: TRBV7-6
D gene: -
CDR3 protein: CASSLVAGRNEQFF
CDR3 DNA: TGTGCCAGCAGCTTAGTGGCAGGGCGCAATGAGCAGTTCTTC